This TCR beta chain was identified during a study of human T cells and chemical hapten exposure. Study in general: Patches that contained 0.01% DPC were applied to the upper back and read at 6 days.

Germline-derived CDR1 and CDR2 are DFQATT and SNEGSKA (reference sequence). The CDR3 is 13 amino acids. General observations from the study: Clustering by CDR3 similarity yielded significantly more large clusters from expanded TCRs than controls.

Time point meaning: patch test 2, 6 weeks after DPC sensitization. Treatment of the sample: therapeutic diphenylcyclopropenone sensitization with weekly scalp DPC. Attachment of unique molecular identifiers to individual cDNA molecules was performed in the library. TCRdb re-derived calls from the RACE reads in MiXCR, one entry per CDR3 protein. The data show more than 75,000 distinct CDR3 sequences, 10% seen once. In regard to this clonotype: As yet, its antigen is unknown. A much larger clone lies one base from this, so it may be a read error.

The sequencing used whole blood, collected in connection with sensitization to the hapten diphenylcyclopropenone (DPC). The sequence came from a young woman with alopecia areata. Some clones in this sample may be carry-over from other donors' samples. The rearrangement links TRBV20-1 to TRBJ1-5; 7 nucleotides line up with TRBD1. CDR3 DNA sequence: TGCAGAACCCAGGGGGGTACGGATCAGCCCCAGCATTTT. As protein: CRTQGGTDQPQHF.